This paragraph reports one T cell receptor beta chain. Its specificity is not known. Lesional scalp punch biopsies and peripheral blood came from alopecia areata patients. After isolation, RNA underwent reverse transcription to generate cDNA as the sequencing template. TCRdb keeps only in-frame clones here, not all; method: immunoSEQ multiplex PCR. Among tens of thousands of clones listed, under 75% were seen once. These data come from a study of CD8+ T cells in alopecia areata. V gave up 3 bases and J gave up 0 bases; unmatched junction bases: 5. Germline CDR1 is MNHEY and CDR2 is SMNVEV (reference sequence). This CDR3 comprises 17 residues. The study, taken as a whole, reports: Scalp repertoires also include resident alphabeta T cells from normal skin. Possibly because of HLA-related factors, TCR sharing was less clear across patients than in mice.

The rearrangement joins TRBV27 to TRBJ2-2, with 9 bases lining up with TRBD1. This TCR came from a human donor with alopecia areata. The specimen comprised CD8+ T cells sorted from blood, sampled at week 0. The CDR3 region has the DNA TGTGCCAGCAGTTTCATTACAGGGGGCCCGAACACCGGGGAGCTGTTTTTT. Translation gives CASSFITGGPNTGELFF.